This is a list of T cell receptor beta chains from one sample in a study of radiation and T cells in renal cell carcinoma. Generated by immunoSEQ multiplex PCR, the TCRdb table keeps only in-frame clones and is missing some. Of some 130,000 clones detected, roughly four fifths appear once; the ten largest clones hold approximately 1.9%. Sample: blood, taken from a patient whose treatment included radiotherapy and nephrectomy. These receptors all come from a woman aged 55-70 years with renal cell carcinoma. Both conserved end residues are part of each CDR3. For some rows the clone size is stated as once, few or many, or as a class when expanded; others skip it.

v_call | cdr3_length | clone_size | cdr3_aa
TRBV29-1 | 12 | - | CSARERDIEQFF
TRBV9 | 16 | - | CASSSGTSGSSYEQYF
TRBV6-1 | 14 | - | CASSETGGNQPQHF
TRBV11-2 | 14 | few | CASSSGSTPGGYTF
TRBV5-1 | 14 | few | CASIDDRGGYGYTF
TRBV6-6 | 14 | - | CASIRQGTNEKLFF
TRBV30 | 14 | once | CAWGDRAANYGYTF
TRBV15 | 16 | - | CATSRGGHRLNTEAFF
TRBV15 | 14 | - | CATSRRGGEDEQYF
TRBV6-5 | 11 | - | CASSGGLPQHF
TRBV9 | 15 | once | CASSVLGTAHDTQYF
TRBV18 | 18 | many | CASSPFPQGTLAKNIQYF
TRBV14 | 13 | - | CASSQFDRGEQYF
TRBV5-1 | 15 | - | CASSLEGRGVTEAFF
TRBV28 | 16 | - | CASRTSLGQGQYEQYF
TRBV29-1 | 14 | - | CSVTVLDSNYGYTF
TRBV13 | 14 | - | CASQLRGRNEKLFF
TRBV6-4 | 17 | - | CASSSPTGTPNPYGYTF
TRBV4-1 | 17 | - | CASSQRGGGHLPDTQYF
TRBV6-5 | 11 | - | CASAKSYEQYF
TRBV30 | 14 | - | CAWDRSGVNEKLFF
TRBV7-2 | 15 | - | CASSQDGGMGYGYTF
TRBV19 | 18 | - | CASSRGGLTGDGNQPQHF
TRBV19 | 16 | - | CASSIPGLGPYNEQFF
TRBV27 | 14 | few | CASRALAHTGELFF
TRBV4-2 | 16 | - | CASSQEEGTGTGEQYF
TRBV4-1 | 15 | few | CASSQQGLGNYGYTF
TRBV7-9 | 14 | - | CASSLVGLNTEAFF
TRBV5-1 | 14 | few | CASSLASSNTEAFF
TRBV6-4 | 16 | - | CASSASGTARNYGYTF
TRBV28 | 15 | - | CASSPGDRQDTEAFF
TRBV19 | 14 | - | CASSITRDDTEAFF
TRBV29-1 | 13 | - | CSVGQGLVDTQYF
TRBV7-9 | 16 | once | CASSFGSSERTDTQYF
TRBV6-5 | 15 | few | CASAIPGVNTGELFF
TRBV7-2 | 14 | - | CASSLLVNTGELFF
TRBV7-3 | 19 | - | CASSLRPFMGAGGPYEQYF
TRBV5-1 | 13 | once | CASSEGGGYGYTF
TRBV2 | 15 | - | CASFKGREDSYEQYF
TRBV6-5 | 13 | - | CASSYGRDSPLHF
TRBV28 | 18 | - | CASSSLGDTSEGTDTQYF
TRBV19 | 14 | - | CASSIPGGAETQYF
TRBV7-6 | 13 | few | CASSPRRDTEAFF
TRBV19 | 16 | - | CASSGQIFPNTGELFF
TRBV5-5 | 13 | once | CASSTQTGDEQFF
TRBV28 | 14 | - | CASSLVAGDNEQYF
TRBV10-2 | 13 | - | CASSPGELREQYF
TRBV19 | 15 | - | CASSIPRGVGSQQFF
TRBV5-6 | 14 | once | CASSLISPTYEQYF
TRBV9 | 16 | - | CASSVSGRAGTDTQYF
TRBV9 | 14 | - | CASSVATGGYEQYF
TRBV6-1 | 13 | - | CASSAMNTGELFF
TRBV5-1 | 14 | - | CASTQRGDQETQYF
TRBV5-1 | 13 | once | CASSWAENNEQFF